These T cell receptor beta chains were read from a single sample in a study of CXCR3-negative and CXCR3-positive naive CD8 T cells. One entry per CDR3 protein, without DNA, is what TCRdb gives after re-calling the 5' RACE reads. This sample carries over 50,000 distinct CDR3 sequences, with approximately 0.74% going to the ten biggest clones. The sequenced sample was naive CXCR3+ CD8+ T cells from blood. The receptor set was obtained from a human donor in good health. Some clones in this sample may be carry-over from other donors' samples. The CDR3 runs from the conserved cysteine through the conserved F or W.

TRBV4-2	TRBJ2-1	15	CASSLRAGKNNEQFF
TRBV10-3	TRBJ2-1	13	CAAGLSGGNEQFF
TRBV7-8	TRBJ1-2	16	CASSPSPGTGGYGYTF
TRBV14	TRBJ2-5	16	CASSQDSLAGLETQYF
TRBV7-9	TRBJ2-1	18	CASSLSSGGAVVYNEQFF
TRBV4-2	TRBJ1-1	12	CASSSTGREAFF
TRBV11-2	TRBJ2-7	13	CASSVTRLYEQYF
TRBV29-1	TRBJ2-2	16	CSVSATSGRGAGELFF
TRBV7-9	TRBJ1-6	14	CASSPERAGSPLHF
TRBV28	TRBJ2-3	17	CASSPWASRGGPDTQYF
TRBV7-9	TRBJ2-3	18	CASSDSGTGDSRKDTQCF
TRBV4-3	TRBJ2-1	14	CASSQDRGKNGQFF
TRBV19	TRBJ2-1	13	CASSTSQINEQFF
TRBV28	TRBJ2-1	15	CASSLGVGSYNEQFF
TRBV14	TRBJ2-6	15	CASSPWVTGANVLTF
TRBV4-2	TRBJ1-1	13	CASSSGPPPGAFF
TRBV5-1	TRBJ2-1	14	CASSSEDRYNEQFF
TRBV29-1	TRBJ2-7	12	CSVGQGGSEQYF